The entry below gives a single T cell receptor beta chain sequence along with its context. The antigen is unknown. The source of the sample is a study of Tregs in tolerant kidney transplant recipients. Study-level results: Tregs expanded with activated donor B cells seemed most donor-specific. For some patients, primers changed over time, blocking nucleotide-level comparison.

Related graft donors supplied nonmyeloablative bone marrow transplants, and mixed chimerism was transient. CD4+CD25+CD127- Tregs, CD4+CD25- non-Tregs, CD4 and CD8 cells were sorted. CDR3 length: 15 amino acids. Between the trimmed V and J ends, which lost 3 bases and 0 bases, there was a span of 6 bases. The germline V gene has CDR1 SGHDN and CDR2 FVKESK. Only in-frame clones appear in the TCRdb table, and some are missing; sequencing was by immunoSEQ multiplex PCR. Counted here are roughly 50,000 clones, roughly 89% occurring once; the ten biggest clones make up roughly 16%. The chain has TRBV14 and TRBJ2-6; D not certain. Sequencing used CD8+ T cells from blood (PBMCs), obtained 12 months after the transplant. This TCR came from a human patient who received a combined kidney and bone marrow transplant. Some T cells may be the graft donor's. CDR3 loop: CASSQYPSGANVLTF. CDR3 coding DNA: TGTGCCAGCAGCCAGTATCCCTCTGGGGCCAACGTCCTGACTTTC.